These 30 T cell receptor beta chains share one sample of origin, sequenced in a study of T cells expressing NK-cell markers. TCRdb reprocessed the 5' RACE reads and keeps a single row for each CDR3 protein, giving no DNA. Here the sample table reports a few hundred thousand distinct CDR3 sequences. The specimen was blood T cells: a sorted CD56 or NKG2C T cell subset, CD4+ or CD8+ T cells, or bulk PBMC T cells (not recorded which). The receptors were gathered from a man in his late teens or twenties in good health.

The rearrangement uses TRBV5-6 and TRBJ1-3. The CDR3 spans 11 residues. CDR1 and CDR2 (germline): SGHDT, YYEEEE. CDR3 amino acids: CASSLSNTIYF.

The chain recombines TRBV12-3 or TRBV12-4 with TRBJ1-6; TCRdb's assignment of TRBD1 cannot be checked, as there is no DNA. CDR3 length equals 16 residues. CDR3 residues: CASSPDRGLSNSPLHF.

This chain's CDR3 is CASSVLAGVLTAKNIQYF. The chain combines TRBV18 with TRBJ2-4; TCRdb gives TRBD2 as the D gene, but with no DNA this cannot be confirmed. Germline CDR1 and CDR2: KGHSH and LQKENI. This CDR3 is 18 amino acids long.

This chain uses TRBV19 with TRBJ2-7. This CDR3 has 12 residues. Germline V gene sequence: CDR1 LNHDA, CDR2 SQIVND (reference sequence). CDR3 region: CASSKVSYEQYF.

The CDR3 here is CASSLQISNQPQHF. The V and J genes are TRBV12-3 or TRBV12-4 and TRBJ1-5. The length of the CDR3 is 14 residues.

V is TRBV4-3 and J is TRBJ2-3. The CDR3 totals 17 residues. The V gene's germline CDR1 is LGHNA and CDR2 YSLEER. CDR3 sequence reads: CASSQEGFVPSTDTQYF.

The V call is TRBV6-5, the J call TRBJ1-3; the TCRdb D gene call, TRBD1, has no DNA to confirm it. CDR3 length equals 16 residues. Per the germline V gene, CDR1 is MNHEY and CDR2 is SVGAGI. The CDR3 reads CASSYSWGRSGNTIYF.

J is TRBJ2-1 and V is TRBV5-1; the TCRdb call, TRBD1, lacks DNA for checking. CDR3 length: 15 amino acids. In germline, CDR1 is SGHRS, CDR2 YFSETQ. The CDR3 region is CASSLGADLYNEQFF.

The chain couples TRBV2 to TRBJ1-2. The CDR3 is 14 amino acids. Germline CDR1 is SNHLY and CDR2 is FYNNEI. CDR3 region: CASSEAWSNYGYTF.

The V and J genes are TRBV29-1 and TRBJ1-1; there is no DNA to check the TCRdb D call of TRBD1. The CDR3 sequence is 14 residues long. The germline gives CDR1 SQVTM, CDR2 ANQGSEA. The CDR3 is CSVFDRSLNTEAFF.

This chain uses TRBV7-2 with TRBJ2-7; TCRdb returns TRBD2, unconfirmable since there is no DNA. The CDR3 totals 16 residues. Germline assignment: CDR1 SGHTA and CDR2 FQGNSA. CDR3 protein: CASSLSRGLGIYEQYF.

This sequence joins TRBV18 and TRBJ1-2; TCRdb calls TRBD1, which cannot be checked without DNA. Germline V gene data show CDR1 as KGHSH and CDR2 as LQKENI. The CDR3 loop spans 14 amino acids. Here the CDR3 reads CASSPGPVGRGYTF.

The J gene is TRBJ2-3, the V gene TRBV7-8; TCRdb indicates TRBD2, and absent DNA this call remains unverified. The germline V gene has CDR1 SGHVS and CDR2 FQNEAQ. This CDR3 has 17 residues. CDR3: CASTGTSGMVGTDTQYF.

The gene calls are TRBV20-1 and TRBJ2-1. CDR3 length: 14 amino acids. Germline V lookup: CDR1 DFQATT, CDR2 SNEGSKA (reference sequence). The CDR3 region is CSARAPSLHNEQFF.

The chain employs TRBV28 and TRBJ2-7; with no DNA, the TCRdb D assignment of TRBD1 cannot be verified. The CDR3 consists of 13 residues. Germline-derived CDR1 and CDR2 are MDHEN and SYDVKM. The CDR3 here is CASERGTPYEQYF.

The CDR3: CASSIGGLGEPQHF. This sequence joins TRBV19 and TRBJ1-5. The CDR3 sequence is 14 residues long. The germline CDR1 and CDR2 sequences are LNHDA and SQIVND (reference sequence).

The chain couples TRBV12-3 or TRBV12-4 to TRBJ1-2; the D call of TRBD1 rests on TCRdb alone, since no DNA is present to check it. The CDR3 covers 13 residues. CDR3 region: CATAGTGNYGYTF.

This sequence joins TRBV4-1 and TRBJ2-4; no DNA is available, so the TRBD1 call from TCRdb remains unchecked. The CDR3 covers 13 residues. In germline, CDR1 is MGHRA, CDR2 YSYEKL. CDR3 protein: CASSQRQEGIQYF.

This chain uses TRBV19 with TRBJ2-7; the TCRdb D gene call, TRBD1, has no DNA to confirm it. Germline V gene sequence: CDR1 LNHDA, CDR2 SQIVND (reference sequence). The length of the CDR3 is 15 residues. The CDR3: CASSNPGQGLREQYF.

The gene calls are TRBV29-1 and TRBJ1-1. The CDR3 is 14 amino acids. Per the germline V gene, CDR1 is SQVTM and CDR2 is ANQGSEA. The CDR3 is CSVEGKGENTEAFF.

This sequence joins TRBV29-1 and TRBJ1-5; the TRBD1 assignment by TCRdb is unverifiable without DNA. Per germline, CDR1 SQVTM and CDR2 ANQGSEA. There are 15 residues in the CDR3. This CDR3 reads CSAPCPGTYVRPQHF.

The chain employs TRBV29-1 and TRBJ1-2. The germline CDR1 and CDR2 sequences are SQVTM and ANQGSEA. This CDR3 comprises 14 residues. Here the CDR3 reads CSVEEGSGPHGYTF.

This chain uses TRBV6-1 with TRBJ2-5. In germline, CDR1 is MNHNS, CDR2 SASEGT. The CDR3 consists of 14 residues. CDR3: CASRKDFRQETQYF.

The CDR3 sequence is CASSPPTSYNEQFF. This chain joins TRBV18 and TRBJ2-1; TCRdb names TRBD2, which stays unverified in the absence of DNA. Germline CDR1 and CDR2: KGHSH and LQKENI. The length of the CDR3 is 14 residues.

The V and J genes are TRBV24-1 and TRBJ2-3; TCRdb names TRBD2, which stays unverified in the absence of DNA. The CDR3 contains 16 residues. The germline gives CDR1 KGHDR, CDR2 SFDVKD. CDR3 sequence reads: CATSDPTSGRGDTQYF.

V and J are TRBV19 and TRBJ1-2; TCRdb selects TRBD1, and the lack of DNA leaves this call unchecked. The CDR3 totals 14 residues. The germline V gene encodes CDR1 LNHDA and CDR2 SQIVND (reference sequence). This chain's CDR3 is CASSRGTESYGYTF.

The V call is TRBV5-6, the J call TRBJ2-1; TCRdb designates TRBD1, a call that cannot be tested without DNA. Germline V lookup: CDR1 SGHDT, CDR2 YYEEEE. The CDR3 length is 16 residues. The CDR3 sequence is CASSLTGDGAGNEQFF.

The gene calls are TRBV20-1 and TRBJ2-3; TCRdb picks TRBD1, but there is no DNA to check that call. The CDR3 runs to 16 residues. Germline lookup yields CDR1 DFQATT and CDR2 SNEGSKA (reference sequence). This CDR3 is CSARDPQWVGTDTQYF.

The V call is TRBV5-6, the J call TRBJ1-5; TCRdb picks TRBD1, but there is no DNA to check that call. Germline CDR1 and CDR2: SGHDT and YYEEEE. This CDR3 region has 15 residues. The CDR3 region is CASSTYDRGVQPQHF.

The CDR3 protein is CSARRGLGEQYF. This chain connects TRBV29-1 to TRBJ2-7; TCRdb selects TRBD1, and the lack of DNA leaves this call unchecked. The CDR3 covers 12 residues. CDR1 SQVTM and CDR2 ANQGSEA come from the germline V gene.